These 6 T cell receptor beta chains share one sample of origin, sequenced in a study of neurological immune-mediated disorders. TCRdb independently ran MiXCR on the 5' RACE reads; one entry per CDR3 protein. This sample has some 15,000 distinct CDR3 sequences; roughly 3.2% occur once, and the top ten carry 20% to 25%. Sample: CD8+ T cells from blood. The receptors stem from a woman in her forties in good health.

This clonotype was detected many times. This chain uses TRBV20-1 with TRBJ2-1; TRBD2 is a possible D gene (6 bases). Germline values: CDR1 DFQATT, CDR2 SNEGSKA (reference sequence). V lost 0 bases and J 0 bases, leaving 9 bases between the germline ends. The CDR3 loop spans 15 amino acids. Here the CDR3 DNA reads TGCAGTGCTAGAGACTCGGGAGTCTCCTACAATGAGCAGTTCTTC. This encodes CSARDSGVSYNEQFF.

This clonotype was counted ten times or more. CDR3 coding DNA: TGTGCCAGCAGTGAAACCAGTAACACTGAAGCTTTCTTT. Translated: CASSETSNTEAFF. The V gene is TRBV6-1, the J gene TRBJ1-1; D remains unclear. The length of the CDR3 is 13 residues. CDR1 is MNHNS, CDR2 SASEGT, per germline. V was shortened by 2 bases and J by 2 bases, with 6 bases between the two germline ends.

This clonotype was detected ten times or more. The V call is TRBV24-1, the J call TRBJ2-2; the match to TRBD1 covers 9 bases. Per the germline V gene, CDR1 is KGHDR and CDR2 is SFDVKD. This CDR3 has 21 amino acids. The ends lost 4 bases at V and 3 bases at J; junction bases unmatched: 20. This CDR3 reads CATSDYLRDRDSTSDTGELFF. CDR3 DNA: TGTGCCACCAGTGACTACCTCAGGGACAGGGATTCTACTTCGGACACCGGGGAGCTGTTTTTT.

This clonotype was seen ten or more times. The V gene is TRBV2, the J gene TRBJ2-7; TRBD2 aligns across 10 bases. The germline CDR1 and CDR2 sequences are SNHLY and FYNNEI. V was pared by 9 bases and J by 7 bases, with 9 bases of the junction left unmatched. The CDR3 covers 13 residues. The CDR3 DNA follows: TGTGCCAGTGGGGGGGCTAGCGGGAGTGAGCAGTACTTC. It specifies CASGGASGSEQYF.

By frequency in the sample, this clonotype is medium-sized. The CDR3 sequence: CASSLTSFEQFF. CDR3 nucleotides: TGTGCCAGCAGTCTTACTAGTTTTGAGCAGTTCTTC. The chain employs TRBV28 and TRBJ2-1; D is possibly TRBD2 (5 bases). Looked up from germline, CDR1 is MDHEN and CDR2 is SYDVKM. V was cut by 5 bases and J by 9 bases, with 11 bases left in between. The CDR3 spans 12 residues.

This clonotype was seen repeatedly, ten times or more. The chain is built from TRBV4-1 and TRBJ1-1; TRBD1 is a possible D gene (5 bases). Germline loops: CDR1 MGHRA, CDR2 YSYEKL. The CDR3 is made up of 13 amino acids. V shed 1 base and J shed 4 bases, with 7 bases lying between them. The CDR3 loop reads CASSQVGATEAFF. The CDR3 DNA reads as TGCGCCAGCAGCCAAGTTGGGGCCACTGAAGCTTTCTTT.